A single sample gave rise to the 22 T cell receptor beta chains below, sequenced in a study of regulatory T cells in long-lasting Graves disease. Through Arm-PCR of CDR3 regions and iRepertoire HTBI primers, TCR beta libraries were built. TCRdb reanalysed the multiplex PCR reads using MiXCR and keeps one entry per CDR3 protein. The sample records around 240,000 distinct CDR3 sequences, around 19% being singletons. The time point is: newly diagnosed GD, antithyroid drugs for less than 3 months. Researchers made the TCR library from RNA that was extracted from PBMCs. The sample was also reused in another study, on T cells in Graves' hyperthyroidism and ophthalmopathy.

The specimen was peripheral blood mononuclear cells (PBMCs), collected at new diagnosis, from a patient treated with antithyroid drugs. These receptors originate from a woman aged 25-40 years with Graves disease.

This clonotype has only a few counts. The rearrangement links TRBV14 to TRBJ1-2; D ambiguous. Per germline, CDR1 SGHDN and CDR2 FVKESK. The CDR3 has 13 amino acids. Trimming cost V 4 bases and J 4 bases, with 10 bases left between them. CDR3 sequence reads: CASSPQSSYGYTF. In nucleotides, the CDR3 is TGTGCCAGCAGCCCGCAGAGTTCCTATGGCTACACCTTC.

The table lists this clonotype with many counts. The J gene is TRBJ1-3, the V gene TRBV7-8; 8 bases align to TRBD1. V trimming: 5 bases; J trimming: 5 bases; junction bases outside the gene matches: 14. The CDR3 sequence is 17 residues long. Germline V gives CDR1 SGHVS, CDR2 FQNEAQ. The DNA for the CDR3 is TGTGCCAGCAGCCAAGGACGGACAGGGTCTTTCAGAAACACCATATATTTT. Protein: CASSQGRTGSFRNTIYF.

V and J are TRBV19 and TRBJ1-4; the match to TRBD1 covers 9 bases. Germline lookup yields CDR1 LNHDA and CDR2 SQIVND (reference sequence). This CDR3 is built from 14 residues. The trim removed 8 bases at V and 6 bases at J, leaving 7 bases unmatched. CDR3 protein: CASGPGQGYEKLFF. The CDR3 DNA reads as TGTGCCAGTGGTCCGGGACAGGGCTATGAAAAACTGTTTTTT.

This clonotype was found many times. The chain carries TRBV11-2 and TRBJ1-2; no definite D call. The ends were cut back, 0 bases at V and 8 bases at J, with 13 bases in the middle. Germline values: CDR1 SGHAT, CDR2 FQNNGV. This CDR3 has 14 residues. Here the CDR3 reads CASSLEGPNRGYTF. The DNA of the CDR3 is TGTGCCAGCAGCTTAGAAGGCCCAAACCGCGGCTACACCTTC.

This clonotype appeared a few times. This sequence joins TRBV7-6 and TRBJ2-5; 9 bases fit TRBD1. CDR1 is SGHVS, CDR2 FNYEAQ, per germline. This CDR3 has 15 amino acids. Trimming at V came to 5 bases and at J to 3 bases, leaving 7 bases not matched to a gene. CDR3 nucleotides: TGTGCCAGCAGCCAAGGACAGGGGAGAGAAGAGACCCAGTACTTC. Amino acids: CASSQGQGREETQYF.

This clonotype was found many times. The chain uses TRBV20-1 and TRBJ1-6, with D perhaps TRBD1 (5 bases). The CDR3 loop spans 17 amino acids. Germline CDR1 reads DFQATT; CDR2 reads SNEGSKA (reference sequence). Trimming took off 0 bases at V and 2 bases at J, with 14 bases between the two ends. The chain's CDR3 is CSARDRAGNTYNSPLHF. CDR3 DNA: TGCAGTGCTAGAGATCGGGCAGGGAATACCTATAATTCACCCCTCCACTTT.

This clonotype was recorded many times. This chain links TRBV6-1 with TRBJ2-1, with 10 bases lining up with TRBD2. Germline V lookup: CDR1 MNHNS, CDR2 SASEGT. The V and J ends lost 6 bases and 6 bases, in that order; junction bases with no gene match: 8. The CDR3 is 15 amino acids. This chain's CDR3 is CASSPTSGVANEQFF. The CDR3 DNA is TGTGCCAGCAGCCCCACTAGCGGGGTCGCCAATGAGCAGTTCTTC.

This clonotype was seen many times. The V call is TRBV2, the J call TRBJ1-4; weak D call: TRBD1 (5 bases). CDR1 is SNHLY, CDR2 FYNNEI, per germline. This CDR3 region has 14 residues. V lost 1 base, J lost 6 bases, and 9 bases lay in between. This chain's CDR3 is CASSEGTYYEKLFF. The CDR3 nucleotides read TGTGCCAGCAGTGAAGGGACATACTATGAAAAACTGTTTTTT.

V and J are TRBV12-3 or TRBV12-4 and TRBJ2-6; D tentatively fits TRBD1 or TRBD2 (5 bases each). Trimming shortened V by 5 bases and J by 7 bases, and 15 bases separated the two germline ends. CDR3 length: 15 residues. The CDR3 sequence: CASSPRGTAANVLTF. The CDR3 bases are TGTGCCAGCAGTCCACGAGGGACCGCAGCCAACGTCCTGACTTTC.

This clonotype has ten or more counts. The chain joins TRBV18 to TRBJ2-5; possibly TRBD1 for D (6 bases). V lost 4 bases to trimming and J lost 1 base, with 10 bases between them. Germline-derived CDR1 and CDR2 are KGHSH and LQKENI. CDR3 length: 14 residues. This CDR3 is CASSQGTFQETQYF. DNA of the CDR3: TGTGCCAGCTCACAAGGGACATTCCAAGAGACCCAGTACTTC.

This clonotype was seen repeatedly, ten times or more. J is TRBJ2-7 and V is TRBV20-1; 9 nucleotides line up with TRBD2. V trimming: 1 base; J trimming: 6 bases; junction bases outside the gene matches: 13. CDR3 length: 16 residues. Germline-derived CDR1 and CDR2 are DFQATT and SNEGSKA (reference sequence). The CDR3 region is CSARGFRSGGPLEQYF. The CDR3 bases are TGCAGTGCTAGAGGGTTCCGGAGCGGGGGGCCTCTCGAGCAGTACTTC.

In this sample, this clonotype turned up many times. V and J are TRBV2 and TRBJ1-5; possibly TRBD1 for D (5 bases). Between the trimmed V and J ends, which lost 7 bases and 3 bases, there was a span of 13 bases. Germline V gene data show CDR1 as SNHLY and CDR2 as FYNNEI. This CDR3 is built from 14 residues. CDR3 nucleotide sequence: TGTGCCAGCAACATCCGGGACCACAATCAGCCCCAGCATTTT. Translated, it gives CASNIRDHNQPQHF.

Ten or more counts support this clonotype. CDR3 nucleotide sequence: TGTGCCACCAGCCGTCTCCGGGACGGGGGCAATGAGCAGTTCTTC. It encodes CATSRLRDGGNEQFF. The rearrangement joins TRBV15 to TRBJ2-1; D might be TRBD2 (6 bases). The CDR3 is made up of 15 amino acids. V lost 5 bases and J lost 6, with 17 bases in between. Germline V gives CDR1 LNHNV, CDR2 YYDKDF (reference sequence).

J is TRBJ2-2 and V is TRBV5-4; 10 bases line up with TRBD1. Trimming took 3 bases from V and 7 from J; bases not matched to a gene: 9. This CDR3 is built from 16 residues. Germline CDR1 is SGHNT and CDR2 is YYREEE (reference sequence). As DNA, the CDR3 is TGTGCCAGCAGCTCCCCCGACAGGGGGCGCGTCGGGGAGCTGTTTTTT. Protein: CASSSPDRGRVGELFF.

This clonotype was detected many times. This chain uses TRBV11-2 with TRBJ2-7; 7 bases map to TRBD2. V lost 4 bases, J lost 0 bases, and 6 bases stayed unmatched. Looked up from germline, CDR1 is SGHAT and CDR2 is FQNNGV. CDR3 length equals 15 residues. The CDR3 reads CASSSVRGSSYEQYF. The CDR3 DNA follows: TGTGCCAGCAGCTCCGTGCGGGGGAGCTCCTACGAGCAGTACTTC.

In DNA, the CDR3 is TGTGCCAGCAGTTGGGGCGGCAGGACCTACAATGAGCAGTTCTTC. As protein: CASSWGGRTYNEQFF. The chain has TRBV7-9 and TRBJ2-1, with D possibly matching TRBD1 (5 bases). Germline loops: CDR1 SEHNR, CDR2 FQNEAQ (reference sequence). CDR3 size: 15 residues. Trimming removed 6 bases at V and 2 bases at J, with 14 bases between.

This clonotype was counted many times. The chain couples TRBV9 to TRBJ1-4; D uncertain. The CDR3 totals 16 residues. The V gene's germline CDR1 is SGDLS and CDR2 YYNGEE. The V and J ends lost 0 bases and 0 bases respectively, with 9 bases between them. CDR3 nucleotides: TGTGCCAGCAGCGTAGACAGCCCAGCAACTAATGAAAAACTGTTTTTT. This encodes CASSVDSPATNEKLFF.

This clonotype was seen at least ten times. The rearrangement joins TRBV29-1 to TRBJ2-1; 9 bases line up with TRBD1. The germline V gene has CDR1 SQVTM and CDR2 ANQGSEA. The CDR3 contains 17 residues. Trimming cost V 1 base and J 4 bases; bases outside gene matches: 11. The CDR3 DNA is TGCAGCGTTGAAGCGGCTGAGTGGGACAGGGTGTACAATGAGCAGTTCTTC. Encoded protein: CSVEAAEWDRVYNEQFF.

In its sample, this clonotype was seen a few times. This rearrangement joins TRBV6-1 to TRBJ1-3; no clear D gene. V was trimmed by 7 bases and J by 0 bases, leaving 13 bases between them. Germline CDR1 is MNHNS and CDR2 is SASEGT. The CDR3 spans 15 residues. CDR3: CASKGPTGSGNTIYF. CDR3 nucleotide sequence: TGTGCCAGCAAGGGCCCAACGGGCTCTGGAAACACCATATATTTT.

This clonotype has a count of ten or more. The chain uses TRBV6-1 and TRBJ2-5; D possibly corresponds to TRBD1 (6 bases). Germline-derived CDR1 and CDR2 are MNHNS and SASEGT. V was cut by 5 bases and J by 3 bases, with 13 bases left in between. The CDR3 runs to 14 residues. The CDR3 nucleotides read TGTGCCAGCAGTCGTCTGGGGGCCGAAGAGACCCAGTACTTC. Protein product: CASSRLGAEETQYF.

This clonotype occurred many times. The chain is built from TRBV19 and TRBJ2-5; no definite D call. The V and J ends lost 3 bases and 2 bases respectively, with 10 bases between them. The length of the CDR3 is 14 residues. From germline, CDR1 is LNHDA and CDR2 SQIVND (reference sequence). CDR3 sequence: CASSIRRRQETQYF. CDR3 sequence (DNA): TGTGCCAGTAGTATCCGGCGGAGACAAGAGACCCAGTACTTC.

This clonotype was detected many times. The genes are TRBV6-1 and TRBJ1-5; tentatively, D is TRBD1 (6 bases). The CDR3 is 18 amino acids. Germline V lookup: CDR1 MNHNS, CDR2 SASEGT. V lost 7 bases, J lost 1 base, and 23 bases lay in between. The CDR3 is CASIDGTPRLLSNQPQHF. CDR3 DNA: TGTGCCAGCATAGACGGGACACCCCGTTTATTGAGCAATCAGCCCCAGCATTTT.